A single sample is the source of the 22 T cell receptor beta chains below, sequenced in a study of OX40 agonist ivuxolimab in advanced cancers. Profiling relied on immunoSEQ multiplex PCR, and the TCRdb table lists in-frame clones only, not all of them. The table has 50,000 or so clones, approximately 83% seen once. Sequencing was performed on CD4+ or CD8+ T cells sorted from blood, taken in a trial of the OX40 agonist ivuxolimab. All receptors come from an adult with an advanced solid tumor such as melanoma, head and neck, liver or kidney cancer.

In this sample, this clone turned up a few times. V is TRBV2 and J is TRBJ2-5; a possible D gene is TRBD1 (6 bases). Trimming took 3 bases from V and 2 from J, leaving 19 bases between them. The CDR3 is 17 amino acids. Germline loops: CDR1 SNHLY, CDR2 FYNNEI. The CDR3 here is CASSDYQGPRGQETQYF. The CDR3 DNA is TGTGCCAGCAGTGACTACCAGGGGCCCAGGGGACAAGAGACCCAGTACTTC.

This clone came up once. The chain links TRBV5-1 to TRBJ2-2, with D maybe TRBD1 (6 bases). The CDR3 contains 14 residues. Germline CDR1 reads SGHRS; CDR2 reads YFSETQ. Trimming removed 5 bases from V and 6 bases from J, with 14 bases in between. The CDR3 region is CASSLLRGSGELFF. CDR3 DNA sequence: TGCGCCAGCAGTCTTCTCAGGGGTTCCGGGGAGCTGTTTTTT.

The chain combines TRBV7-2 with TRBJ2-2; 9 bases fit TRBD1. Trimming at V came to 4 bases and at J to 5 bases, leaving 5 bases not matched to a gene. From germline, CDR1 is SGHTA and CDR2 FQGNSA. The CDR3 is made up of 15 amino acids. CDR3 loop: CASSSYRGRTGELFF. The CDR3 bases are TGTGCCAGCAGCTCATACAGGGGGCGAACCGGGGAGCTGTTTTTT.

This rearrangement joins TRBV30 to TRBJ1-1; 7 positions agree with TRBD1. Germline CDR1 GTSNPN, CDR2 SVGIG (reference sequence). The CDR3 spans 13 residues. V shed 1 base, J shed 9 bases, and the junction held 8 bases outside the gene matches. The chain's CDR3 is CAWSAGQGVQAFF. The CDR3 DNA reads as TGTGCCTGGAGTGCTGGTCAGGGGGTGCAAGCTTTCTTT.

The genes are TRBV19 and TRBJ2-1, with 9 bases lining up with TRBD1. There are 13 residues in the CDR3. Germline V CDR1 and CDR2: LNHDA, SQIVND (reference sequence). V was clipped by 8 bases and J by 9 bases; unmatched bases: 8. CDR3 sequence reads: CASGDREAGEQFF. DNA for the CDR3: TGTGCCAGTGGGGACAGGGAGGCGGGTGAGCAGTTCTTC.

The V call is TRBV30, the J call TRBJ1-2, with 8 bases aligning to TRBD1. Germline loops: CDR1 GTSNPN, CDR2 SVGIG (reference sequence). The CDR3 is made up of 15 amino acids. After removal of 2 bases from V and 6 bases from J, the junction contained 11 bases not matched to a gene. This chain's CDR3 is CAWSSSGTGSDGYTF. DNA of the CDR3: TGTGCCTGGAGTTCCTCCGGGACAGGTAGTGATGGCTACACCTTC. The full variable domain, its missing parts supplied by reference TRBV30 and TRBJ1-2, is SQTIHQWPATLVQPVGSPLSLECTVEGTSNPNLYWYRQAAGRGLQLLFYSVGIGQISSEVPQNLSASRPQDRQFILSSKKLLLSDSGFYLCAWSSSGTGSDGYTFGSGTRLTVV.

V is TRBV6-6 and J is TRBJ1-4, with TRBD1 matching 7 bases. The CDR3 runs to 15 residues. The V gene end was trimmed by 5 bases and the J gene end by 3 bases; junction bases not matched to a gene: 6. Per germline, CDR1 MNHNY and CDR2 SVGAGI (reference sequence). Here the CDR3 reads CASSRDSGANEKLFF. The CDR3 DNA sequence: TGTGCCAGCAGTCGGGACAGCGGAGCTAATGAAAAACTGTTTTTT.

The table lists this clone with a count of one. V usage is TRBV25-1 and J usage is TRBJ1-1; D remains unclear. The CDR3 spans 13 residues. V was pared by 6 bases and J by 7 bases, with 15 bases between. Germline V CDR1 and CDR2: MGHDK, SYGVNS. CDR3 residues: CASRTLSLGEAFF. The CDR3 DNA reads TGTGCCAGCAGGACATTGAGTCTGGGTGAAGCTTTCTTT.

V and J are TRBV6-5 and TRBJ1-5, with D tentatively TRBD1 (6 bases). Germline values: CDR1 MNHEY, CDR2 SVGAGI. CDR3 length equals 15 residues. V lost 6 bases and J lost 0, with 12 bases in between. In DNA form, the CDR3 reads TGTGCCAGCAGACCGCAGGGGTATAGCAATCAGCCCCAGCATTTT. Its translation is CASRPQGYSNQPQHF.

CDR3 in DNA: TGTGCCAGCAGCGTAGGGCTGGCCATAGGAGGAGATGAGCAGTTCTTC. It is translated as CASSVGLAIGGDEQFF. The chain recombines TRBV9 with TRBJ2-1, with a possible D match to TRBD2 (5 bases). Germline V gives CDR1 SGDLS, CDR2 YYNGEE. The CDR3 spans 16 residues. V gave up 0 bases and J gave up 8 bases, with 18 bases separating them.

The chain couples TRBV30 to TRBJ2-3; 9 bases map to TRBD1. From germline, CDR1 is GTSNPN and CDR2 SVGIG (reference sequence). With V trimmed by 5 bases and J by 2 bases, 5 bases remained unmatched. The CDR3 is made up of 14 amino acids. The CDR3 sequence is CAWVGQGHTDTQYF. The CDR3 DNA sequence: TGTGCCTGGGTGGGACAGGGCCACACAGATACGCAGTATTTT.

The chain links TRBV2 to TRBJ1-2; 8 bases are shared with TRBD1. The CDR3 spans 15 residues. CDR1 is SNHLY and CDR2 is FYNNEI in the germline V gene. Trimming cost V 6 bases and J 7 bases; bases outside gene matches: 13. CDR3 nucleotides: TGTGCCAGCAGCGCCCCGGACAGGGTAGTTGTTGGCTACACCTTC. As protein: CASSAPDRVVVGYTF.

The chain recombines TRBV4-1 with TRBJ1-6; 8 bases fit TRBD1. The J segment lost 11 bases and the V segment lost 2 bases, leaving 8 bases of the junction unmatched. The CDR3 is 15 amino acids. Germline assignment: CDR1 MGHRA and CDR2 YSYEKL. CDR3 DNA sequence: TGCGCCAGCAGCCAACCGGACAGGGTGGGGACACCCCTCCACTTT. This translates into CASSQPDRVGTPLHF.

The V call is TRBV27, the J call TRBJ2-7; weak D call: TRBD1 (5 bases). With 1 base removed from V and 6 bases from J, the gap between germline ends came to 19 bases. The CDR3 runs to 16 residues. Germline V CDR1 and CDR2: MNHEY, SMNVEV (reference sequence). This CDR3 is CASSLWGGSIPIEQYF. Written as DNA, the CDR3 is TGTGCCAGCAGTTTATGGGGCGGATCGATCCCGATCGAGCAGTACTTC.

The CDR3 spells CASSQDGPYNEQFF. CDR3 nucleotides: TGCGCCAGCAGCCAAGATGGACCCTACAATGAGCAGTTCTTC. The chain employs TRBV4-3 and TRBJ2-1; no clear D. The CDR3 consists of 14 residues. CDR1 is LGHNA, CDR2 YSLEER, per germline. V was shortened by 0 bases and J by 2 bases, with 5 bases between the two germline ends.

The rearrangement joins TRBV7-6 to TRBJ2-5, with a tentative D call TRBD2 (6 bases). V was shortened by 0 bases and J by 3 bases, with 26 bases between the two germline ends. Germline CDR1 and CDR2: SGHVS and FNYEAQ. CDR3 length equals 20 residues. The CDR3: CASSLAVGGVPSVGKETQYF. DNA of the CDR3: TGTGCCAGCAGCTTAGCTGTTGGAGGGGTACCATCCGTCGGTAAAGAGACCCAGTACTTC.

The CDR3 reads CSVVESSGEKLFF. Written as DNA, the CDR3 is TGCAGCGTTGTAGAGAGTTCGGGTGAAAAACTGTTTTTT. The chain employs TRBV29-1 and TRBJ1-4; no firm D call. Trimming pared 4 bases from V and 7 bases from J, leaving 13 bases between. Germline CDR1 and CDR2: SQVTM and ANQGSEA. The CDR3 has 13 residues.

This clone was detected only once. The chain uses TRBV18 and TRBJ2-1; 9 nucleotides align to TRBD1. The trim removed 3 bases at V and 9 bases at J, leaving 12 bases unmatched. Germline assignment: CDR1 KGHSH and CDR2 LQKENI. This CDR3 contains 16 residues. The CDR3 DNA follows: TGTGCCAGCTCACCGATTCCGGGACAGGGTGGGGTTGAGCAGTTCTTC. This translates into CASSPIPGQGGVEQFF.

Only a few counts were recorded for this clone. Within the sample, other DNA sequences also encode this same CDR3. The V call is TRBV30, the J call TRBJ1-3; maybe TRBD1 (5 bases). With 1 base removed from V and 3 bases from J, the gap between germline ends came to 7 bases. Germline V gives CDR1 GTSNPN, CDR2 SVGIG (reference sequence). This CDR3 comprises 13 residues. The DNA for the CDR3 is TGTGCCTGGAGTGCAGGGCTTGGAAACACCATATATTTT. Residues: CAWSAGLGNTIYF.

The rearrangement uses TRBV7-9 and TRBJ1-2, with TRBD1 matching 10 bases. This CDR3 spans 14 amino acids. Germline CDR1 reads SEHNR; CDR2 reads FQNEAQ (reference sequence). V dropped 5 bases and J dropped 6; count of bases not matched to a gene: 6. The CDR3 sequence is CASSPRQGADGYTF. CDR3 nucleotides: TGTGCCAGCAGCCCGCGACAGGGGGCGGATGGCTACACCTTC.

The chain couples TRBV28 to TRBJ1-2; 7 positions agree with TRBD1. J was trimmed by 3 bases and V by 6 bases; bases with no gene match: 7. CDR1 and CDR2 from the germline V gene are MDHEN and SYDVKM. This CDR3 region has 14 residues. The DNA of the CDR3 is TGTGCCAGCAGGATAGGGGGCATGGACTATGGCTACACCTTC. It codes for CASRIGGMDYGYTF.

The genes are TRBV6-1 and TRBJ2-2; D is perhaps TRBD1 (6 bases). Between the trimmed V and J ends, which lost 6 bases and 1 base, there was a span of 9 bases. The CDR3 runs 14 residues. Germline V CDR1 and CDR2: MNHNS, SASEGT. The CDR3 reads CASRGQMNTGELFF. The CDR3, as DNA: TGTGCCAGCAGGGGACAAATGAACACCGGGGAGCTGTTTTTT.